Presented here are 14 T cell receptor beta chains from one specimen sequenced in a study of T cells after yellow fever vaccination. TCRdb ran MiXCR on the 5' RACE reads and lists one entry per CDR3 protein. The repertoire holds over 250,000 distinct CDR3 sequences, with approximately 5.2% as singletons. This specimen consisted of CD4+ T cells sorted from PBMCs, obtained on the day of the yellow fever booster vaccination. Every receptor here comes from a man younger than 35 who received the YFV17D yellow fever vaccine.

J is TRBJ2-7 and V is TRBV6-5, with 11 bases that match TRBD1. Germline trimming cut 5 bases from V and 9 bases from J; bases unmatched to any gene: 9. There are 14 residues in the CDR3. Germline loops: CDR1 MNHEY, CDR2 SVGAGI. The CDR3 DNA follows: TGTGCCAGCAGTCCCCGGGACAGGGGGAGAGTGCAGTACGTC. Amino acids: CASSPRDRGRVQYV.

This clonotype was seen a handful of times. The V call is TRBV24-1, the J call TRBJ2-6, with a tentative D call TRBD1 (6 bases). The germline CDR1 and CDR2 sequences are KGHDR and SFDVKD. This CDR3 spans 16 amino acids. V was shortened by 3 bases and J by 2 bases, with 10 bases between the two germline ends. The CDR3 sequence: CATSDPTGPGANVLTF. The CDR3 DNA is TGTGCCACCAGTGATCCTACAGGGCCTGGGGCCAACGTCCTGACTTTC.

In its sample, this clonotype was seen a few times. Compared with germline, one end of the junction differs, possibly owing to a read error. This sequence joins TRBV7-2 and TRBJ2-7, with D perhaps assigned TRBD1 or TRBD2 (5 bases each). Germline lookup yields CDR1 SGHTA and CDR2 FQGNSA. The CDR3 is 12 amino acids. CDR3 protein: CASSLARGEQYF. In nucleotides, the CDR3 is TGTGCCAGCAGCCTAGCTAGGGGCGAGCAGTACTTC.

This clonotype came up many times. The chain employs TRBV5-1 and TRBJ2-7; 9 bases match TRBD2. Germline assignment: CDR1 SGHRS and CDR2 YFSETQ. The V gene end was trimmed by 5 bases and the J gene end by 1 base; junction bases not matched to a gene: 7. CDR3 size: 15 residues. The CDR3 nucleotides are TGCGCCAGCAGGATACTAGCGGGCTCGTCCTACGAGCAGTACTTC. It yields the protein CASRILAGSSYEQYF.

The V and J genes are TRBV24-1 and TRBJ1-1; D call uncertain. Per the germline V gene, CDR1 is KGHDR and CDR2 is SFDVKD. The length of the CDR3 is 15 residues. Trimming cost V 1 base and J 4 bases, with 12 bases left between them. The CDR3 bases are TGTGCCACCAGTGATTTCGAGGGCTTTAGCACTGAAGCTTTCTTT. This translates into CATSDFEGFSTEAFF.

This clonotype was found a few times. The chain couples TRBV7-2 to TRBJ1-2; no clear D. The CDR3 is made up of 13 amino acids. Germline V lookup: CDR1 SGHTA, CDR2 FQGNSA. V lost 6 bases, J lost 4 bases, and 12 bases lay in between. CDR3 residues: CASSLPAIYGYTF. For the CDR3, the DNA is TGTGCCAGCAGTTTACCCGCTATCTATGGCTACACCTTC. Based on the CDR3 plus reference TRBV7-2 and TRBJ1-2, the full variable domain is GAGVSQSPSNKVTEKGKDVELRCDPISGHTALYWYRQSLGQGLEFLIYFQGNSAPDKSGLPSDRFSAERTGGSVSTLTIQRTQQEDSAVYLCASSLPAIYGYTFGSGTRLTVV.

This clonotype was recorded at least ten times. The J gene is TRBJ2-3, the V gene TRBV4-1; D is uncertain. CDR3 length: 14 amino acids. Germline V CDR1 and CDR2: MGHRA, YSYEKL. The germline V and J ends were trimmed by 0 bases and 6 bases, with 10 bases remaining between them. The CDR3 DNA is TGCGCCAGCAGCCAAGATCCCAATTCCGATACGCAGTATTTT. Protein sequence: CASSQDPNSDTQYF.

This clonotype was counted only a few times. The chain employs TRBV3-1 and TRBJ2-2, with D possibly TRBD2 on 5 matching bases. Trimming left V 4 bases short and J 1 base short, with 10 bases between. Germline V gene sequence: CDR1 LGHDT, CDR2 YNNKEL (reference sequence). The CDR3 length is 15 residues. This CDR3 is CASSRGLLNTGELFF. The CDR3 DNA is TGTGCCAGCAGCCGAGGACTCCTGAACACCGGGGAGCTGTTTTTT.

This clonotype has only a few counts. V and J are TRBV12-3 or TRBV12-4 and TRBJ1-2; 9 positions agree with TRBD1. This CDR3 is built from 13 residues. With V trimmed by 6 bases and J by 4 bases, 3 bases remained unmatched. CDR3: CASRQGQGYGYTF. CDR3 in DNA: TGTGCCAGCAGACAGGGACAGGGCTATGGCTACACCTTC.

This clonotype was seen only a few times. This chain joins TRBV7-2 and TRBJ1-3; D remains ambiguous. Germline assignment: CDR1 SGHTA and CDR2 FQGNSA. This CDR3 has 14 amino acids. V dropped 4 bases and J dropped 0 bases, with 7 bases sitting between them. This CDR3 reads CASSSSSSGNTIYF. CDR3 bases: TGTGCCAGCAGCTCCTCGAGCTCTGGAAACACCATATATTTT.

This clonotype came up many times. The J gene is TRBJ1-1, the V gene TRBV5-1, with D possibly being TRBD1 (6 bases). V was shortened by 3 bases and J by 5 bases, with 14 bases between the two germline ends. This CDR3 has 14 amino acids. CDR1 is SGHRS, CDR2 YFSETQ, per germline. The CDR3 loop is CASSSQGYRTEAFF. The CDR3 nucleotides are TGCGCCAGCAGCTCACAGGGTTATCGGACTGAAGCTTTCTTT.

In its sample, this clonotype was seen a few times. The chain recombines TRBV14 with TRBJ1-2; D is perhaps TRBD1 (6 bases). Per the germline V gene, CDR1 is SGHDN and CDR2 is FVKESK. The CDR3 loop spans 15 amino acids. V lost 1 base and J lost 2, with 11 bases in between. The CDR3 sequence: CASSQVVGQNYGYTF. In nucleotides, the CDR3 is TGTGCCAGCAGCCAAGTTGTGGGACAAAACTATGGCTACACCTTC.

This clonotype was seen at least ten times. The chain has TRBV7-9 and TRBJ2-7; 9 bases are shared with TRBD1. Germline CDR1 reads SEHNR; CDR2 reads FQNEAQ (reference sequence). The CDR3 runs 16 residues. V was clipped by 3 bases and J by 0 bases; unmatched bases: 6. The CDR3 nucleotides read TGTGCCAGCAGCTTGGGGGGGACAGGGAGCTCCTACGAGCAGTACGTC. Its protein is CASSLGGTGSSYEQYV.

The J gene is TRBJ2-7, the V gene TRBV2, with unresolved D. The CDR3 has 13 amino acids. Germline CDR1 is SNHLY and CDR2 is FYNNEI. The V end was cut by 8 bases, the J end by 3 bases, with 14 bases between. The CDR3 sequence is CASGQPPDYEQYF. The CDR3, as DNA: TGTGCCAGCGGTCAGCCCCCGGACTACGAGCAGTACTTC. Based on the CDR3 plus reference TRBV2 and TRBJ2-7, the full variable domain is EPEVTQTPSHQVTQMGQEVILRCVPISNHLYFYWYRQILGQKVEFLVSFYNNEISEKSEIFDDQFSVERPDGSNFTLKIRSTKLEDSAMYFCASGQPPDYEQYFGPGTRLTVT.